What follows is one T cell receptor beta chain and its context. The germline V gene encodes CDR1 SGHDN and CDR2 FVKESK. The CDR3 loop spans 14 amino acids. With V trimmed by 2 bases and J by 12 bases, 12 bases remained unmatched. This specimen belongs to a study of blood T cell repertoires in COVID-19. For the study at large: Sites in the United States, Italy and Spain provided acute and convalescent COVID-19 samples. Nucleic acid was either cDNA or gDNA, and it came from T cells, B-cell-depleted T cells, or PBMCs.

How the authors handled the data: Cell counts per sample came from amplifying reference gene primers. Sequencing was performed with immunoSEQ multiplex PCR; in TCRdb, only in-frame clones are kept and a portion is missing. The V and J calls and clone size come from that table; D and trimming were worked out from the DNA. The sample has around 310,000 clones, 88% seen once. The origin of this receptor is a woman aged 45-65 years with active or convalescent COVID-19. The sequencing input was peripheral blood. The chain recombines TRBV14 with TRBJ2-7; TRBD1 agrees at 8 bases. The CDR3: CASSQRKETDRGYF. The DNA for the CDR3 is TGTGCCAGCAGCCAAAGAAAAGAGACAGACAGGGGGTACTTC.